One sample yielded the 11 T cell receptor beta chains listed below, sequenced in a study of T cell responses to AZD1222 COVID-19 vaccine. Clones were read by immunoSEQ multiplex PCR, and TCRdb kept only the in-frame ones, dropping some. The table lists about 120,000 clones, just over 85% of them singletons. The source was peripheral blood, collected on day 0 of AZD1222 vaccination. The receptor set was obtained from an adult in good health.

This chain connects TRBV7-9 to TRBJ2-1; 7 positions match TRBD2. The CDR3 contains 15 residues. V lost 3 bases, J lost 1 base, and 3 bases stayed unmatched. The germline V gene has CDR1 SEHNR and CDR2 FQNEAQ (reference sequence). CDR3 DNA: TGTGCCAGCAGCTTTCGACTAGCTTCCTACAATGAGCAGTTCTTC. Protein: CASSFRLASYNEQFF.

The chain combines TRBV3-1 (or the pseudogene TRBV3-2) with TRBJ1-5, with D perhaps matching TRBD1 (6 bases). This CDR3 spans 13 amino acids. Trimming pared 3 bases from V and 5 bases from J, leaving 8 bases between. Germline assignment: CDR1 LGHDT and CDR2 YNNKEL (reference sequence). CDR3 in amino acids: CASSQGGYQPQHF. The CDR3 nucleotides are TGTGCCAGCAGCCAGGGGGGCTATCAGCCCCAGCATTTT.

The chain uses TRBV24-1 and TRBJ2-7; weak D call: TRBD2 (6 bases). Trimming stripped 5 bases from V and 6 bases from J, with 16 bases between. The germline V gene encodes CDR1 KGHDR and CDR2 SFDVKD. There are 14 residues in the CDR3. CDR3 loop: CATSGRQGGGEQYF. The CDR3 DNA sequence: TGTGCCACCAGTGGCCGTCAGGGAGGCGGCGAGCAGTACTTC.

V is TRBV9 and J is TRBJ2-7; TRBD2 matches at 8 bases. This CDR3 is 15 amino acids long. Looked up from germline, CDR1 is SGDLS and CDR2 is YYNGEE. The trim removed 0 bases at V and 5 bases at J, leaving 7 bases unmatched. The CDR3 bases are TGTGCCAGCAGCGTAGAAGGACTAGCCTCTGACGAGCAGTACTTC. As protein: CASSVEGLASDEQYF.

V gene TRBV5-8 combines with J gene TRBJ1-1; TRBD1 aligns across 8 bases. This CDR3 spans 13 amino acids. Looked up from germline, CDR1 is SGHTS and CDR2 is YDEGEE. The V segment lost 4 bases and the J segment 6 bases; nucleotides outside the gene matches: 5. The CDR3 DNA is TGTGCCAGCAGCCTGAGGACAGGGTCTGAAGCTTTCTTT. It encodes CASSLRTGSEAFF.

The sample holds one count of this clone. The genes are TRBV7-8 and TRBJ1-5; TRBD1 is a possible D gene (6 bases). V lost 5 bases and J lost 6, with 17 bases in between. CDR1 and CDR2 (germline): SGHVS, FQNEAQ. The CDR3 runs to 15 residues. Here the CDR3 DNA reads TGTGCCAGCAGCCCAGAAGTAGGAGGGGGTCAGCCCCAGCATTTT. Translating gives CASSPEVGGGQPQHF.

This clone was seen a single time. V gene TRBV7-2 combines with J gene TRBJ1-2; D is unclear. CDR3 length: 13 residues. V was shortened by 5 bases and J by 6 bases, with 13 bases between the two germline ends. The germline gives CDR1 SGHTA, CDR2 FQGNSA. The CDR3 sequence: CASSEAGFNGYTF. The CDR3 DNA reads as TGTGCCAGCAGCGAAGCGGGGTTTAATGGCTACACCTTC.

The chain couples TRBV9 to TRBJ1-3; D ambiguous. This CDR3 is 15 amino acids long. In germline, CDR1 is SGDLS, CDR2 YYNGEE. V was cut by 0 bases and J by 0 bases, with 7 bases left in between. The CDR3 reads CASSVEEGSGNTIYF. CDR3 coding DNA: TGTGCCAGCAGCGTAGAAGAGGGCTCTGGAAACACCATATATTTT.

The V and J genes are TRBV3-1 (or the pseudogene TRBV3-2) and TRBJ2-7, with 8 bases fitting TRBD2. The CDR3 runs to 14 residues. The trim removed 1 base at V and 4 bases at J, leaving 3 bases unmatched. CDR1 LGHDT and CDR2 YNNKEL come from the germline V gene (reference sequence). This chain's CDR3 is CASSQGLAGYEQYF. CDR3 nucleotides: TGTGCCAGCAGCCAAGGGCTAGCGGGTTACGAGCAGTACTTC.

The chain uses TRBV18 and TRBJ2-7; TRBD1 is a possible D gene (5 bases). Deletions cut 0 bases from V and 2 bases from J, with 11 bases between. The CDR3 extends over 15 amino acids. Per germline, CDR1 KGHSH and CDR2 LQKENI. The CDR3: CASSPPRTGAYEQYF. The CDR3, as DNA: TGTGCCAGCTCACCACCGCGTACAGGCGCCTACGAGCAGTACTTC.

The V gene is TRBV27, the J gene TRBJ2-1, with TRBD2 matching 8 bases. The V gene end was trimmed by 3 bases and the J gene end by 5 bases; junction bases not matched to a gene: 6. CDR1 is MNHEY, CDR2 SMNVEV, per germline (reference sequence). CDR3 length equals 15 residues. The CDR3 is CASSFSPAGDNEQFF. For the CDR3, the DNA is TGTGCCAGCAGTTTCTCCCCAGCGGGGGACAATGAGCAGTTCTTC.